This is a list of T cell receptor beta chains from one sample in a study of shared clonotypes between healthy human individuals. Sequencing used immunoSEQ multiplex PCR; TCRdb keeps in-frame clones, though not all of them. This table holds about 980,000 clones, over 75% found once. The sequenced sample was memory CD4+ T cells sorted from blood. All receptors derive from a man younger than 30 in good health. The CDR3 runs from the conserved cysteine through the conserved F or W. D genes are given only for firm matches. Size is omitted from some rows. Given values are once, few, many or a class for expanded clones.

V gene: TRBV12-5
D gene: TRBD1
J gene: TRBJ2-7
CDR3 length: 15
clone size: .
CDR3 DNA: TGTGCTAGTGGTTTGGTACTTGGACAGGGATGGGAGCAGTACTTC
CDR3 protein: CASGLVLGQGWEQYF

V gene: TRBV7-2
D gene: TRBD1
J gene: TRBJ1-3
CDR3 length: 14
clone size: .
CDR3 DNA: TGTGCCAGCAGCCCTGACAGGGCCGGAAACACCATATATTTT
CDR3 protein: CASSPDRAGNTIYF

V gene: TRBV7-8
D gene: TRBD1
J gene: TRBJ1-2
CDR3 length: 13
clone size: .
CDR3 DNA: TGTGCCAGCAGCCAACAGGGGGTGGAAGGCTACACCTTC
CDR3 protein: CASSQQGVEGYTF

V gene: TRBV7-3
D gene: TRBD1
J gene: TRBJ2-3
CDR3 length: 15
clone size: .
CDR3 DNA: TGTGCCAGCAGCCCTAGACAGGGGGCAGGTGATACGCAGTATTTT
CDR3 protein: CASSPRQGAGDTQYF

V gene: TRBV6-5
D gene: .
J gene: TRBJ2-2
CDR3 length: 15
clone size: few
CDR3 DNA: TGTGCCAGCAGGACTCTCAGCGGGTTCACCGGGGAGCTGTTTTTT
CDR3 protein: CASRTLSGFTGELFF

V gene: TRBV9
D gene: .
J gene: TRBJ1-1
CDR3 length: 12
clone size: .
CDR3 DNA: TGTGCCAGCAGCGCTGGGGCAGGGGTAGCTTTCTTT
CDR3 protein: CASSAGAGVAFF

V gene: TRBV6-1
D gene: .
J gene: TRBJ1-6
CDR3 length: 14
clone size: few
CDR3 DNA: TGTGCCGGCGGGGAATACCTCTATAATTCACCCCTCCACTTT
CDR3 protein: CAGGEYLYNSPLHF

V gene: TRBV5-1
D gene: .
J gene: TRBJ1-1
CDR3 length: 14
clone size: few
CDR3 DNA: TGCGCCAGCAGCTTGGGACAGTCTAACACTGAAGCTTTCTTT
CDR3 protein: CASSLGQSNTEAFF

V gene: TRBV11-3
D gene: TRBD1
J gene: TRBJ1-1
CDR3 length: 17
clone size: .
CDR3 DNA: TGTGCCAGCAGCTTAGGGGACAGGGTGGAGCCGAACACTGAAGCTTTCTTT
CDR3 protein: CASSLGDRVEPNTEAFF

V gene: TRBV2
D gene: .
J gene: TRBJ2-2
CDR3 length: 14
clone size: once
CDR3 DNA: TGTGCCAGCAGGACTCAGGCGAACACCGGGGAGCTGTTTTTT
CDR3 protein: CASRTQANTGELFF

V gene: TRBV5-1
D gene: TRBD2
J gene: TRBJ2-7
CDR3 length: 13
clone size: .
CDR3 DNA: TGCGCCAGCAGGTCGGGACTAGCGGGTGAGCAGTACTTC
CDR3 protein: CASRSGLAGEQYF

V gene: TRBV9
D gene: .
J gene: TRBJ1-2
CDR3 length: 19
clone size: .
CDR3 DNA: TGTGCCAGCAGCGTAGGGGCCCCGCATCCAAGTTTGGGTAAGGATGGCTACACCTTC
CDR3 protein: CASSVGAPHPSLGKDGYTF

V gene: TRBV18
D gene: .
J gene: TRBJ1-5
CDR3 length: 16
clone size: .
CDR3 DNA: TGTGCCAGCTCACCAATCGAGGGGGAAGGCAATCAGCCCCAGCATTTT
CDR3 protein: CASSPIEGEGNQPQHF

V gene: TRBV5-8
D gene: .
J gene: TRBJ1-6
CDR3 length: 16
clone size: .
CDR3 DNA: TGTGCCAGCAATCGAGGGGGGTCGTCAAGTAATTCACCCCTCCACTTT
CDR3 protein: CASNRGGSSSNSPLHF

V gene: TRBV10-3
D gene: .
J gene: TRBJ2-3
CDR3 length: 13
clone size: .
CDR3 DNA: TGTGCCATCAGTGCTTCAGACACAGATACGCAGTATTTT
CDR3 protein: CAISASDTDTQYF

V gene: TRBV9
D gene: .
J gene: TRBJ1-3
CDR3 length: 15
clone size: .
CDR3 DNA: TGTGCCAGCAGCGTAGATGAAATTCCTGGAAACACCATATATTTT
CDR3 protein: CASSVDEIPGNTIYF

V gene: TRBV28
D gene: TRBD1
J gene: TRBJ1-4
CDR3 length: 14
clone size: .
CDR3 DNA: TGTGCCACTTACCCCGGGACAGGGAATGAAAAACTGTTTTTT
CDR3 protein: CATYPGTGNEKLFF

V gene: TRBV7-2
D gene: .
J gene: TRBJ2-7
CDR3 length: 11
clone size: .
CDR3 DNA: TGTGCCAGCAGCTTAAAGGGGGGGCAGTACTTC
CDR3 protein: CASSLKGGQYF

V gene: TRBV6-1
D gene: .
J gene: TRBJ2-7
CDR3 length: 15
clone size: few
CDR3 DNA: TGTGCCAGCAGTGATCCCGGGACGAGGCTATACGAGCAGTACTTC
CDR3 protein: CASSDPGTRLYEQYF

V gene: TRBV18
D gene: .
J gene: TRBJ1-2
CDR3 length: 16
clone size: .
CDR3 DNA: TGTGCCAGCTCATCTATACGACAGGCCGGTAACTATGGCTACACCTTC
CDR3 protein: CASSSIRQAGNYGYTF

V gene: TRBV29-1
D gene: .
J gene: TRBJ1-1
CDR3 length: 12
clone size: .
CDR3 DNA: TGCAGCGCTAGATCGGGGCGGGCTGAAGCTTTCTTT
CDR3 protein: CSARSGRAEAFF

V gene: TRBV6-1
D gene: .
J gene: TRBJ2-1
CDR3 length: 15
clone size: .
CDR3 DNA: TGTGCCAGCAGTGAAGCCCCATCGGTCAGCTGGAAGCAGTTCTTC
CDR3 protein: CASSEAPSVSWKQFF

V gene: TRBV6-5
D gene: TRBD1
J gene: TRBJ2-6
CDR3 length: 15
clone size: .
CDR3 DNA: TGTGCCAGCGGCAGACAGGGGTCTGGGGCCAACGTCCTGACTTTC
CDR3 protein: CASGRQGSGANVLTF

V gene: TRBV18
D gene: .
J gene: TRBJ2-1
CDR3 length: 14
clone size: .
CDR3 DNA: TGTGCCAGCTCACCAACAGCAGTCCTAAATGAGCAGTTCTTC
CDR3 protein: CASSPTAVLNEQFF

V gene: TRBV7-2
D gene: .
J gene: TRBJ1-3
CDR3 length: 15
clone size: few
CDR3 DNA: TGTGCCAGCAGCCCGGGAAAGACAGCTGGAAACACCATATATTTT
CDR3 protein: CASSPGKTAGNTIYF

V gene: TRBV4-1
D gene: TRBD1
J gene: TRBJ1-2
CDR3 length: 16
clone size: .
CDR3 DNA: TGCGCCAGCAGCCAGACCCTACAGGGGACCTACTATGGCTACACCTTC
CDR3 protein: CASSQTLQGTYYGYTF

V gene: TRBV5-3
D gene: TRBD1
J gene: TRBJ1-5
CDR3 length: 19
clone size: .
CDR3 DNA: TGTGCCAGAGGGGGATCCGGGACAGTGAGGTCCCAGGGGAATCAGCCCCAGCATTTT
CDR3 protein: CARGGSGTVRSQGNQPQHF

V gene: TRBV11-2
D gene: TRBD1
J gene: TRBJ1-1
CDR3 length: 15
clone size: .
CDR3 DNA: TGTGCCAGCAGCCCACAGGGGATACGGAACACTGAAGCTTTCTTT
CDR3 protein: CASSPQGIRNTEAFF

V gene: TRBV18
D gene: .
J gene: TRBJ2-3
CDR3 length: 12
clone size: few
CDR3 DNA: TGTGCCAGCTCACCCGATACAGATACGCAGTATTTT
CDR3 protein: CASSPDTDTQYF

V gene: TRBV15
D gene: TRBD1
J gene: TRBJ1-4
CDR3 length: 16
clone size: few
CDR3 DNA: TGTGCCACCGCCCAGGGGGGGCTCACAACTAATGAAAAACTGTTTTTT
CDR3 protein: CATAQGGLTTNEKLFF

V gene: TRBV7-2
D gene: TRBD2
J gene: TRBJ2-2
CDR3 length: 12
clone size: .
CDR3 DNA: TGTGCCAGCAGGCGGGAGCCCGGGGAGCTGTTTTTT
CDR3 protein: CASRREPGELFF

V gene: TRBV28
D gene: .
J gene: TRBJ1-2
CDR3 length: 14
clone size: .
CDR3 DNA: TGTGCCTGTTCCCGGGGAATTGGGAACTATGGCTACACCTTC
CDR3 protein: CACSRGIGNYGYTF

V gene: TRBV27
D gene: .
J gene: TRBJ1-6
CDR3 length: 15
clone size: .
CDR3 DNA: TGTGCCAGCAACTCGGGTAACTTGCATGGTTCACCCCTCCACTTT
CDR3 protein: CASNSGNLHGSPLHF

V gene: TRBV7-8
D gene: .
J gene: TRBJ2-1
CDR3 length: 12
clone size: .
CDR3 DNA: TGTGCCAGCAGTCCGTCCGGGACTCAGCAGTTCTTC
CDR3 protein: CASSPSGTQQFF

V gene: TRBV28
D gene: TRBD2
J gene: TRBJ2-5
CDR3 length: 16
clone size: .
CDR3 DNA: TGTGCCAGCAGTTTATCGGGTAGCGGGAGTACCGAGACCCAGTACTTC
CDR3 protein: CASSLSGSGSTETQYF

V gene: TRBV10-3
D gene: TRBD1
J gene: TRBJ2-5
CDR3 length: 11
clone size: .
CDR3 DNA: TGTGCCATGGGACAGGGGGAGACCCAGTACTTC
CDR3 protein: CAMGQGETQYF

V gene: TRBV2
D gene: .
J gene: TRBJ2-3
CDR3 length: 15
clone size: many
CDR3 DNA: TGTGCCAGCAGTGACCAGCGGAGGCACACAGATACGCAGTATTTT
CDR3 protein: CASSDQRRHTDTQYF

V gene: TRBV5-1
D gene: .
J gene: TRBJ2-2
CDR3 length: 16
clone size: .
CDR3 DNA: TGCGCCAGCACCAGGGGGGCTATCGCCCAAACCGGGGAGCTGTTTTTT
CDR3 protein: CASTRGAIAQTGELFF

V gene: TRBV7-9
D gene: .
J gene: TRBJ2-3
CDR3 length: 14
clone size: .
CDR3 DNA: TGTGCCAGCGGTCGGGAACTACACACAGATACGCAGTATTTT
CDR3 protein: CASGRELHTDTQYF

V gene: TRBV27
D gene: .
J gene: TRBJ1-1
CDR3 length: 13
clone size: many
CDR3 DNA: TGTGCCAGCAGTTCGCAGGGTAGAACTGAAGCTTTCTTT
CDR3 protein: CASSSQGRTEAFF

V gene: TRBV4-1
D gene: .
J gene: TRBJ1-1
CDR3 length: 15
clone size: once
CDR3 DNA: TGCGCCAGCAGCCAAGTACCGGGGGTGAACACTGAAGCTTTCTTT
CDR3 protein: CASSQVPGVNTEAFF

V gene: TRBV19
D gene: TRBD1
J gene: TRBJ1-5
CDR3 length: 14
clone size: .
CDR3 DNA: TGTGCCAGTACCGGACAGGGGATCAATCAGCCCCAGCATTTT
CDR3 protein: CASTGQGINQPQHF

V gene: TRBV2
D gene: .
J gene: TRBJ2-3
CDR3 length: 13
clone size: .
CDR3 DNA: TGTGCCAGCAATTGGGGAGGCACAGATACGCAGTATTTT
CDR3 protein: CASNWGGTDTQYF

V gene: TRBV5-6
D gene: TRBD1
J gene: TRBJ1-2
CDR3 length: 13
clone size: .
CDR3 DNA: TGTGCCAGCAGCCTGCAGGGGGCAGGTGGCTACACCTTC
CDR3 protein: CASSLQGAGGYTF

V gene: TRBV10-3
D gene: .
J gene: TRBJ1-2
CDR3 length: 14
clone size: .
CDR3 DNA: TGTGCCATCAGTCGGGAGGGCCGCAACTATGGCTACACCTTC
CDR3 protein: CAISREGRNYGYTF

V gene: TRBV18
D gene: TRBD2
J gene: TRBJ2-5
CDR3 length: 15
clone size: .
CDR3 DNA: TGTGCCAGCTCCACCGGCGGGGGGGCCCAAGAGACCCAGTACTTC
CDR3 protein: CASSTGGGAQETQYF

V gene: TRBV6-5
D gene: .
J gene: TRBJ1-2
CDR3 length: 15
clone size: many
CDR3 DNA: TGTGCCAGCAGTCCAGGTGGGAGTTGGCAGTATGGCTACACCTTC
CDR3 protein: CASSPGGSWQYGYTF

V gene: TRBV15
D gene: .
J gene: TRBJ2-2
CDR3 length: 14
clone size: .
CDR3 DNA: TGTGCCACCAGCAGCCTACCTTTTGCCGGGGAGCTGTTTTTT
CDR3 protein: CATSSLPFAGELFF

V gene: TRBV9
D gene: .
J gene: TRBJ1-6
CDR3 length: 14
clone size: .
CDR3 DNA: TGTGCCAGCAGCTCAGTGGGGGTAGGTTCACCCCTCCACTTT
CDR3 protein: CASSSVGVGSPLHF

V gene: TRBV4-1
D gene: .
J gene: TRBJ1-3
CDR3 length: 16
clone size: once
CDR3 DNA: TGCGCCAGCAGCCAACCAACCGGGACACTTGGAAACACCATATATTTT
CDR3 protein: CASSQPTGTLGNTIYF

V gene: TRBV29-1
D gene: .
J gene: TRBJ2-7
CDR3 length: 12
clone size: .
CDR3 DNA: TGCAGCGTGACAGGACTGACCTACGAGCAGTACTTC
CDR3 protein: CSVTGLTYEQYF

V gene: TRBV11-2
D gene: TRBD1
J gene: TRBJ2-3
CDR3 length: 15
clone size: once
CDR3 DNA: TGTGCCAGCAGCTCTTGGGACAGGGAGACAGATACGCAGTATTTT
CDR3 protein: CASSSWDRETDTQYF

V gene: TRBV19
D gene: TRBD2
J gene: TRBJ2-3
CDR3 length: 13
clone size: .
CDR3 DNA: TGTGCCAGTAGTATCGAGGGAGGGGATACGCAGTATTTT
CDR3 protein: CASSIEGGDTQYF